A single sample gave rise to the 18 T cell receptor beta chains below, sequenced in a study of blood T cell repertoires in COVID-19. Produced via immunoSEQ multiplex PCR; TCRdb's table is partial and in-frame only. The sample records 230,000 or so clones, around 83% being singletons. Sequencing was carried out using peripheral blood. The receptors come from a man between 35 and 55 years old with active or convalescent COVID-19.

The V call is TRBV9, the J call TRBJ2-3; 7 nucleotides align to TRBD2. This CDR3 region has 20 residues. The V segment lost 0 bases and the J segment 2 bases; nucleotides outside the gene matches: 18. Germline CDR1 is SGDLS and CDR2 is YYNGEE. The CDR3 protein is CASSVELAGRGRPTTDTQYF. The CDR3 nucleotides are TGTGCCAGCAGCGTAGAATTGGCAGGGAGGGGACGACCAACCACAGATACGCAGTATTTT.

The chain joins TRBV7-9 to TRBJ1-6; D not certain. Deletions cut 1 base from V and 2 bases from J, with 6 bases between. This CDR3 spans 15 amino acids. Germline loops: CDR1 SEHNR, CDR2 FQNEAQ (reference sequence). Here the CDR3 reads CASSLDGTYNSPLHF. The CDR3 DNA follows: TGTGCCAGCAGCTTAGACGGGACCTATAATTCACCCCTCCACTTT.

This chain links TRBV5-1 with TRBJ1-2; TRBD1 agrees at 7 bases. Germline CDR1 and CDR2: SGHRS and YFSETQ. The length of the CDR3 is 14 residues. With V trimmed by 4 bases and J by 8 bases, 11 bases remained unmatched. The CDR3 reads CASSPGTAPEGYTF. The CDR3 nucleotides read TGCGCCAGCAGCCCAGGGACAGCCCCTGAGGGCTACACCTTC.

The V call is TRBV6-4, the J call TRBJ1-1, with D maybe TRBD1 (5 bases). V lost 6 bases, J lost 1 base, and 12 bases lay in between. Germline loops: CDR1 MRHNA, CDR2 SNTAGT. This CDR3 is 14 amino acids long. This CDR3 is CASRGRGGNTEAFF. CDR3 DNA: TGTGCCAGCAGGGGGAGGGGTGGGAACACTGAAGCTTTCTTT.

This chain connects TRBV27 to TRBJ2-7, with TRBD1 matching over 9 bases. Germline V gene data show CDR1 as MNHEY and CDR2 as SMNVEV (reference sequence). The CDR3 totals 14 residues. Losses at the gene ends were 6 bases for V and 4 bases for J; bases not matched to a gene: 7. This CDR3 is CASRPTGGRYEQYF. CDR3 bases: TGTGCCAGCAGACCCACAGGGGGCAGGTACGAGCAGTACTTC.

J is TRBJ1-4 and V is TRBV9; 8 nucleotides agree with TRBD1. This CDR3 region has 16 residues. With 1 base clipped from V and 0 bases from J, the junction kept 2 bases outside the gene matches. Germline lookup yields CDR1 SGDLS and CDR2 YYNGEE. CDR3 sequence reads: CASSVSGGTTNEKLFF. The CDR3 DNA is TGTGCCAGCAGCGTATCAGGGGGCACAACTAATGAAAAACTGTTTTTT.

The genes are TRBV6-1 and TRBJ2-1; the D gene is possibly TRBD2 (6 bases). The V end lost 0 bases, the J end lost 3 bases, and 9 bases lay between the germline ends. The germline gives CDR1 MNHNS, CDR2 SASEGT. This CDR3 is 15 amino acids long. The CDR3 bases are TGTGCCAGCAGTGAAGCTAGCGGCTACTACAATGAGCAGTTCTTC. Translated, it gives CASSEASGYYNEQFF.

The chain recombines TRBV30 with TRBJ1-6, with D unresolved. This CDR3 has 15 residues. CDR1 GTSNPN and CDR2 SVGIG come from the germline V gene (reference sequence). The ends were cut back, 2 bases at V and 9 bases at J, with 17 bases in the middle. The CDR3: CAWSPTQLQPSPLHF. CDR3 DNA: TGTGCCTGGAGTCCGACTCAGCTACAACCTTCACCCCTCCACTTT.

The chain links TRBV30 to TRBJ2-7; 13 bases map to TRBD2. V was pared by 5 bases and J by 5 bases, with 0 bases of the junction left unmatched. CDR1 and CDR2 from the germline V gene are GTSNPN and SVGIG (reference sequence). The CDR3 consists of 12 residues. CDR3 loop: CAWGTSGDEQYF. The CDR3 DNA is TGTGCCTGGGGGACTAGCGGGGACGAGCAGTACTTC.

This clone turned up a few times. The CDR3 sequence is CASSPGTGGAEARSGELFF. CDR3 bases: TGTGCCAGCAGCCCTGGGACAGGGGGCGCCGAAGCTCGATCCGGGGAGCTGTTTTTT. The chain uses TRBV6-2 or TRBV6-3 and TRBJ2-2; 12 bases agree with TRBD1. With V trimmed by 6 bases and J by 6 bases, 17 bases remained unmatched. CDR1 and CDR2 (germline): MNHEY, SVGEGT. CDR3 length equals 19 residues.

CDR3 nucleotides: TGTGCCAGCAGCTCATACCCGGGAACGAACACCGGGGAGCTGTTTTTT. It is translated as CASSSYPGTNTGELFF. This chain links TRBV9 with TRBJ2-2, with a tentative D call TRBD2 (5 bases). The CDR3 extends over 16 amino acids. Germline loops: CDR1 SGDLS, CDR2 YYNGEE. Trimming took off 4 bases at V and 0 bases at J, with 13 bases between the two ends.

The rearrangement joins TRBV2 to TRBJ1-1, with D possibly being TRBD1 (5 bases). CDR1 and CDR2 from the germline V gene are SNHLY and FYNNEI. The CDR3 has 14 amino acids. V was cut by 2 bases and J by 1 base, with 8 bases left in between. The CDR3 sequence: CASSERTGNTEAFF. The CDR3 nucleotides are TGTGCCAGCAGTGAAAGAACAGGGAACACTGAAGCTTTCTTT.

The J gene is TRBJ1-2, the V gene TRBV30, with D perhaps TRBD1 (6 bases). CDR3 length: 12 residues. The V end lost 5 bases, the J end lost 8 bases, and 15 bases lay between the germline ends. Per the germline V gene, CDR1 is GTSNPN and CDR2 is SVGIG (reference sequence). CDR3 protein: CAWGWQGTGYTF. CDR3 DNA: TGTGCCTGGGGGTGGCAGGGGACGGGCTACACCTTC.

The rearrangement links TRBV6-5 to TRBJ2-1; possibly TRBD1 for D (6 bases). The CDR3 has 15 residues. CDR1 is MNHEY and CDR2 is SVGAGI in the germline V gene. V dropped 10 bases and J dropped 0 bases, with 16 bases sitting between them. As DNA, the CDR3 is TGTGCCATCGTCCGATACAGGGACTCCTACAATGAGCAGTTCTTC. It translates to CAIVRYRDSYNEQFF.

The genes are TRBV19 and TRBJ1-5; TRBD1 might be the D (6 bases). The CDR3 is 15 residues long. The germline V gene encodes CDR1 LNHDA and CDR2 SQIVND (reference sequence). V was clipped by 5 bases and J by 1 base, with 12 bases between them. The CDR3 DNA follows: TGTGCCAGTAGTGGGGAGGGGGAGAGCAATCAGCCCCAGCATTTT. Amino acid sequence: CASSGEGESNQPQHF.

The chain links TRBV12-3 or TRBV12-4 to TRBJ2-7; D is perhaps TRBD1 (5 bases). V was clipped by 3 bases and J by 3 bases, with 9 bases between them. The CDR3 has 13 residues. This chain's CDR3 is CASSLGRVYEQYF. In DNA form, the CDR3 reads TGTGCCAGCAGTTTGGGCAGGGTCTACGAGCAGTACTTC.

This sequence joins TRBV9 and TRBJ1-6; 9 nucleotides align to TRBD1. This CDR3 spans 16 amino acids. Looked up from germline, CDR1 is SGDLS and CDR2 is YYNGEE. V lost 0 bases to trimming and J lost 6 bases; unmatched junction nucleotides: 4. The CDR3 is CASSVDWTGVNSPLHF. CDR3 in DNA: TGTGCCAGCAGCGTAGATTGGACAGGGGTTAATTCACCCCTCCACTTT.

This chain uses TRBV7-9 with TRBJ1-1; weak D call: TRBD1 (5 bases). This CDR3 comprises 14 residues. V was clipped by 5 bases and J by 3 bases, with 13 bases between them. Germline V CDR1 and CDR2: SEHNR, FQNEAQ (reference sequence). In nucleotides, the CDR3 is TGTGCCAGCAGCCCTACGCTCAGGGACACTGAAGCTTTCTTT. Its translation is CASSPTLRDTEAFF.